This entry concerns a single TCR beta chain. Its antigen has not been determined. No much larger clonotype is one base removed from it; base qualities were not supplied. This entry is derived from a study of persistence of HIV-infected CD4 T cells (dated by TCRdb to 2018 to 2020). Describing the broader study: CMV- and HIV-1 Gag-responding CD4+ T cells were isolated from ART-treated individuals so that antigen-driven clonal expansion of HIV-1-infected cells could be examined. Suppressive ART had been received by participants for a median of roughly eight years. Peripheral blood samples of up to roughly 200 mL were collected at multiple time points, except for a couple of participants, who underwent leukapheresis at a single time point. TCRbeta sequencing assessed the clonality of all cells in each sorted population, while proviral sequencing assessed the clonality of infected cells. In the cross-participant TCR cluster analysis, 8 participants were included for CMV and about 7 participants were included for Gag.

From its cysteine to its phenylalanine, the CDR3 spans 14 amino acids. The sequence is cut down to CDR3 DNA, 42 bases in frame from base 1. The germline V gene (reference sequence) yields LNHDA for CDR1 and SQIVND for CDR2. V is cut by 1 base and J by 5 bases, and the space between the germline ends is 8 bases. TCRbeta repertoires were sequenced from genomic DNA with the immunoSEQ hsTCRB assay version 4 in survey mode. Genomic DNA was diluted to 10 ng/uL, using up to 1 ug per sample for TCRbeta sequencing. Processing in the source paper ran as follows. ImmunoSeq Analyzer 3.0 was used for analysis of TCRbeta data, and diversity was computed on productive nucleotide rearrangements. The improved Chao index was used to estimate lower-bound TCR diversity, and the Gini coefficient was used to estimate clonality using the Immunarch R package. Different nucleotide rearrangements encoding the same CDR3beta amino acid sequence were treated as distinct clonotypes. Differential abundance analysis found TCRbeta sequences that were significantly enriched in antigen-responding cells compared with anti-CD3/anti-CD28-activated cells. TCRs were clustered by predicted peptide-MHC specificity with GLIPH2, both within individual participants and across merged participant data sets. The table comes from immuneACCESS by way of TCRdb, which keeps in-frame sequences with V and J called. Part of the clones is missing from these tables; in studies checked, under half for an unresolved V gene and the rest for unknown reasons. Clone size and the V and J calls come from that table; the DNA yielded D and trimming. Counted in this sample were about 33,000 clones; more than 75% of them appeared once. Approximately 6.5% of the sample is taken by the ten largest.

Here is what the overall study found, with its caveats: Because the TCR analyses were done in bulk, restricting them to just the rare CMV-responding cells that actually carried HIV-1 proviruses was not possible. Within the same sorted populations, TCR oligoclonality correlated with proviral oligoclonality. Antigen-responding cells were enriched for expanded CDR3beta sequences that were degenerate, which suggests that CD4+ responses to CMV and Gag underwent convergent selection. Few individuals were included in the study, and only a limited range of antigens was tested. Significantly lower TCRbeta richness was observed in CMV- and Gag-responding cells than in anti-CD3/anti-CD28-responding cells, and higher oligoclonality was observed in CMV-responding cells than in CD3/CD28-stimulated and Gag-responding cells.

Read against the paper, the sample's treatment or condition label means: suppressive antiretroviral therapy. Cells were stimulated with lysates of CMV-infected fibroblasts at roughly 10 ug/mL. Memory CD4+ T cells that did not respond, being CD40L-negative, CD69-negative and CD45RO-high, were sorted as memory populations depleted of antigen-responding cells. HIV-1-infected adults in whom suppressive ART had been started during chronic infection were enrolled as participants. Plasma HIV-1 RNA had been undetectable (below 50 copies/mL) in participants for at least 4 years. To be included, participants needed a CD4+ T cell count above 400 cells/uL and a positive CMV serology. Before stimulation, PBMCs were isolated using density centrifugation and then depleted of CD8+ T cells. CD8-depleted PBMCs were stimulated for about 19 hours with anti-CD28/CD49d costimulation, CD40-blocking antibody and enfuvirtide to prevent new infections. Cells were sorted on a Beckman Coulter MoFlo Legacy or XDP sorter, with propidium iodide excluding dead cells. For samples with more than one million cells, genomic DNA was extracted with the QIAamp DNA Mini Kit, and for all other samples the Quick-DNA Microprep Kit was used.

The clonotype originates from an adult woman with HIV who was CMV-seropositive. This chain is built from TRBV19 and TRBJ2-2; TRBD2 might be the D gene, on 6 matching bases. The material was CD4+ T cells sorted from PBMCs after approximately 19-hour stimulation, obtained from a patient who received antiretroviral therapy. According to the study, the label for this sample's cell subset or site signals: CD40L-CD69- CD45RO-high memory CD4 T cells not responding to CMV lysate. The nucleotide sequence is given as TGTGCCAGTAGTATAGCCGGACTAACCGGGGAGCTGTTTTTT. The translation is CASSIAGLTGELFF.